A single TCR beta chain is shown here with its context. The data were obtained in a study of T cell responses to AZD1222 COVID-19 vaccine. CDR3 length equals 13 residues. V lost 0 bases, J lost 7 bases, and 12 bases lay in between. In germline, CDR1 is GTSNPN, CDR2 SVGIG (reference sequence). The data were produced by immunoSEQ multiplex PCR, yet TCRdb's version contains in-frame clones alone and is incomplete. Of about 140,000 clones in the sample, roughly 87% were seen once. The input for sequencing was peripheral blood, taken 28 days after the second AZD1222 dose. This sequence originates from an adult who received the AZD1222 COVID-19 vaccine. The chain carries TRBV30 and TRBJ1-2; D is uncertain. Here the CDR3 DNA reads TGTGCCTGGAGTGTTTCTGAGGCGCGTGGCTACACCTTC. Protein sequence: CAWSVSEARGYTF.